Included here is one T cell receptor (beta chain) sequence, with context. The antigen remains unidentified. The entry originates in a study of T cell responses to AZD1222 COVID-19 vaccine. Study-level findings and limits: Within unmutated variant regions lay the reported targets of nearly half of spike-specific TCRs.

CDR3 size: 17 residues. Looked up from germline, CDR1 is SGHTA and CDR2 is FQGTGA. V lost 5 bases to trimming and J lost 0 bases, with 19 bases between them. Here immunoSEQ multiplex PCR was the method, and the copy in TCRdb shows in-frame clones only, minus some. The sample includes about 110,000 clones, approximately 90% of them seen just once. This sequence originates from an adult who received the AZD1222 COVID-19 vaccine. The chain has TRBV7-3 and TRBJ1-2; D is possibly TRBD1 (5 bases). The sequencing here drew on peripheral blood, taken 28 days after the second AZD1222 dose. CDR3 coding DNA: TGTGCCAGCAGCCCCATTGGGGCAGTGAGTACTAACTATGGCTACACCTTC. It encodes CASSPIGAVSTNYGYTF.